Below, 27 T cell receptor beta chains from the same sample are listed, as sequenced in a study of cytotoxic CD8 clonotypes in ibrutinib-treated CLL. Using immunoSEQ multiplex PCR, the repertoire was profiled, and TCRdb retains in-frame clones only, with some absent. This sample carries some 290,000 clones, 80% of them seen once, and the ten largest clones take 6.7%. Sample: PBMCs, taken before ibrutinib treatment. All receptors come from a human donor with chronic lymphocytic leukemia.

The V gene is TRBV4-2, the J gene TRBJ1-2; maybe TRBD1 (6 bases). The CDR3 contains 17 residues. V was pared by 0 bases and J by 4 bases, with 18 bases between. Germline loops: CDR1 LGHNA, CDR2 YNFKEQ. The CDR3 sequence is CASSQEGLDSRIYGYTF. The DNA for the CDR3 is TGTGCCAGCAGCCAAGAGGGATTGGACAGCCGTATCTATGGCTACACCTTC.

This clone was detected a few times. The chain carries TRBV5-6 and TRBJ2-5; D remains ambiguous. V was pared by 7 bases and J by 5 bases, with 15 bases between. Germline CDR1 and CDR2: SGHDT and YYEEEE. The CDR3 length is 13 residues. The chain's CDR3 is CASASRLSETQYF. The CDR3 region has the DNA TGTGCCAGCGCCTCTAGACTCTCGGAGACCCAGTACTTC.

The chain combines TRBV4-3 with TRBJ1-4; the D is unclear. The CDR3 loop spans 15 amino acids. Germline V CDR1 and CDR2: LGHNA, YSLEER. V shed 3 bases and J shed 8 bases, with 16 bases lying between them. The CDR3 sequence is CASSHNGGFGEKLFF. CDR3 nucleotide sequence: TGCGCCAGCAGCCATAATGGAGGGTTTGGAGAAAAACTGTTTTTT.

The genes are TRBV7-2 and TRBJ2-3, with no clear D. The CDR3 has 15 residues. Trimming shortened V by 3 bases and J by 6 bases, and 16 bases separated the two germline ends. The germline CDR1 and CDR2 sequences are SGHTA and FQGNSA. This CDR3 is CASSLSEARVDTQYF. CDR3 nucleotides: TGTGCCAGCAGCTTGTCGGAAGCAAGGGTGGATACGCAGTATTTT.

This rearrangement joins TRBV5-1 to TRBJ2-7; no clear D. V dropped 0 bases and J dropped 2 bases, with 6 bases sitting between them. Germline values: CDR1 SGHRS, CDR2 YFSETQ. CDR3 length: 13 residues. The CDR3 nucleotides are TGCGCCAGCAGCTTGGGCAGAGCCTACGAGCAGTACTTC. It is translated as CASSLGRAYEQYF.

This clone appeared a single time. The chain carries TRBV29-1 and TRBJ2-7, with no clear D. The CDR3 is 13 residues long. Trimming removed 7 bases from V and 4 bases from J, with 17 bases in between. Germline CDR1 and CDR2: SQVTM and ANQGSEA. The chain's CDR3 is CSGYSLIDYEQYF. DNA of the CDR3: TGCAGCGGGTACAGCCTGATCGATTACGAGCAGTACTTC.

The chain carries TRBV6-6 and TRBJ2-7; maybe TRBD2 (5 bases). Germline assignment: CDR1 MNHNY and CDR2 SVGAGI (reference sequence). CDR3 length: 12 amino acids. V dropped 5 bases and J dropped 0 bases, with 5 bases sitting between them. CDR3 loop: CASSRDSYEQYF. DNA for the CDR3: TGTGCCAGCAGTCGGGACTCCTACGAGCAGTACTTC.

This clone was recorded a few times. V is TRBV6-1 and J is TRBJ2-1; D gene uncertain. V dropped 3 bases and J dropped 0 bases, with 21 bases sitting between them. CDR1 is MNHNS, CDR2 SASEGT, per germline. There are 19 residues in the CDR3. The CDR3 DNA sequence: TGTGCCAGCAGTGATCCGGCGGCGGTTCTCAAAAGCTCCTACAATGAGCAGTTCTTC. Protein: CASSDPAAVLKSSYNEQFF.

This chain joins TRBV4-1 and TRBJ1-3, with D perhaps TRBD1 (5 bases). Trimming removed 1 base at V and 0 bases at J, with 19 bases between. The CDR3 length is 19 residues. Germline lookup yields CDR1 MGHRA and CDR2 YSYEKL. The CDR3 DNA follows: TGCGCCAGCAGCCAAGTGCGGGGCGTCCCGTCTGGCTCTGGAAACACCATATATTTT. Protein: CASSQVRGVPSGSGNTIYF.

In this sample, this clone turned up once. The CDR3 loop reads CASSPSSGRFREQYF. The CDR3 nucleotides are TGTGCCAGCAGCCCCTCTAGCGGGAGATTCCGGGAGCAGTACTTC. The rearrangement links TRBV7-2 to TRBJ2-7; TRBD2 aligns across 10 bases. The germline V gene has CDR1 SGHTA and CDR2 FQGNSA. The CDR3 spans 15 residues. After removal of 5 bases from V and 7 bases from J, the junction contained 11 bases not matched to a gene.

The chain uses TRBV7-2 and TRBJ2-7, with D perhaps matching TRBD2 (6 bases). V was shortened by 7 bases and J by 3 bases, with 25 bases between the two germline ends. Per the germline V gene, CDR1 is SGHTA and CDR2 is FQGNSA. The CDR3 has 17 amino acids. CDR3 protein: CASINRVEGNPHYEQYF. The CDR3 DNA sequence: TGTGCCAGCATCAATAGGGTGGAGGGAAACCCCCACTACGAGCAGTACTTC.

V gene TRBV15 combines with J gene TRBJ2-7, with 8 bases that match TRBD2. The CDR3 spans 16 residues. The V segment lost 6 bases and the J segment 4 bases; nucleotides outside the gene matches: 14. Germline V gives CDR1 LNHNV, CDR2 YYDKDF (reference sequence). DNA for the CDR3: TGTGCCACCAGGGACGGGTTAGGACTAGCAGAGTACGAGCAGTACTTC. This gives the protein CATRDGLGLAEYEQYF.

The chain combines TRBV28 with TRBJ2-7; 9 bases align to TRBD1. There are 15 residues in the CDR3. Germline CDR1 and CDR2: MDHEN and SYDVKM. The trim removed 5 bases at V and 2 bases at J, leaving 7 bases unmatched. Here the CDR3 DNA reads TGTGCCAGCAGTATAACCGGGACAGGGACCTACGAGCAGTACTTC. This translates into CASSITGTGTYEQYF.

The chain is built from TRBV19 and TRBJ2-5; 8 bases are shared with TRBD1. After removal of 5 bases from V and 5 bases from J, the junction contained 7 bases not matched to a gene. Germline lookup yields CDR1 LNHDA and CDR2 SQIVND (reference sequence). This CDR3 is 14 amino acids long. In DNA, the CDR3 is TGTGCCAGTAGTTCCACGGACAGGGTGGAGACCCAGTACTTC. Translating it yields CASSSTDRVETQYF.

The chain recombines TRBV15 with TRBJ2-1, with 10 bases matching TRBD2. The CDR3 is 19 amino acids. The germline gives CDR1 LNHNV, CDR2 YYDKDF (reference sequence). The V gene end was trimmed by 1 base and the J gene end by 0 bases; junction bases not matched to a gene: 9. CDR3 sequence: CATSRAPAGGSSSYNEQFF. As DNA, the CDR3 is TGTGCCACCAGCAGAGCTCCAGCGGGAGGGTCAAGCTCCTACAATGAGCAGTTCTTC.

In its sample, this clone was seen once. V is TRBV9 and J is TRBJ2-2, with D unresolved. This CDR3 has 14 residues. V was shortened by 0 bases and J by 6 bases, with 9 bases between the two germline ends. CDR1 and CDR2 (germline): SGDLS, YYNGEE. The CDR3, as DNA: TGTGCCAGCAGCGTAGTCCTGGATCCCGGGGAGCTGTTTTTT. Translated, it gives CASSVVLDPGELFF.

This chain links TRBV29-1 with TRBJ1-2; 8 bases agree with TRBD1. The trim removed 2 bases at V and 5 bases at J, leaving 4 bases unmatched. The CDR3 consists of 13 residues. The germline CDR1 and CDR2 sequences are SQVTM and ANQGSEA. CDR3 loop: CSVEQGAGYGYTF. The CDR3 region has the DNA TGCAGCGTTGAACAGGGGGCAGGATATGGCTACACCTTC.

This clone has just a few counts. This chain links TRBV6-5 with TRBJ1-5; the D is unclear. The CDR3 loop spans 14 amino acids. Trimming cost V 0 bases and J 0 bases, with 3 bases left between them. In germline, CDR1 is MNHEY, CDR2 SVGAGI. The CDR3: CASSYSNSNQPQHF. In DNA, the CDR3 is TGTGCCAGCAGTTACTCAAATAGCAATCAGCCCCAGCATTTT.

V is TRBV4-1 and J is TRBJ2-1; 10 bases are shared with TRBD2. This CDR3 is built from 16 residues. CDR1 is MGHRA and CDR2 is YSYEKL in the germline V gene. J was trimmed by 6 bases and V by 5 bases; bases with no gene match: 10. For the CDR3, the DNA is TGCGCCAGCAGCTCGATAGGGGGACTAGCGCGCAATGAGCAGTTCTTC. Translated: CASSSIGGLARNEQFF.

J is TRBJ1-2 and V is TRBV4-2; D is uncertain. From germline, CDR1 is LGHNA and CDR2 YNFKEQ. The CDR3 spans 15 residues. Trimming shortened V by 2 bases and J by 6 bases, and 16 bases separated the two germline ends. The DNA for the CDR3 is TGTGCCAGCAGCCAACCACCGGGAAGCTGGAATGGCTACACCTTC. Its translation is CASSQPPGSWNGYTF.

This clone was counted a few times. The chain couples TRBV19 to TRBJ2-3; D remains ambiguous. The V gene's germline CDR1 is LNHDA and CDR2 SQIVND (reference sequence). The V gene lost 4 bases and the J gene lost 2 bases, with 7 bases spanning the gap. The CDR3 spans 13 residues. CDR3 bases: TGTGCCAGTAGTAGGATTATCACAGATACGCAGTATTTT. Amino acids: CASSRIITDTQYF.

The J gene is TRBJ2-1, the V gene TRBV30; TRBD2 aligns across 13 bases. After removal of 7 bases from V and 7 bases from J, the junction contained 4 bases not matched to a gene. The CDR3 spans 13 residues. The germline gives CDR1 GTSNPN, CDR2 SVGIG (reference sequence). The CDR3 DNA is TGTGCCTTCGGGACTAGCGGGATTAATGAGCAGTTCTTC. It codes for CAFGTSGINEQFF.

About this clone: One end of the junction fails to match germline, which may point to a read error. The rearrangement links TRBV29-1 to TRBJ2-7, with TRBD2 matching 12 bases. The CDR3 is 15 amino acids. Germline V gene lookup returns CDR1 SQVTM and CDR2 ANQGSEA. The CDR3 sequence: CSVEATSGRMYEQYF. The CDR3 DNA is TGCAGCGTCGAAGCAACTAGCGGGAGGATGTACGAGCAGTACTTC.

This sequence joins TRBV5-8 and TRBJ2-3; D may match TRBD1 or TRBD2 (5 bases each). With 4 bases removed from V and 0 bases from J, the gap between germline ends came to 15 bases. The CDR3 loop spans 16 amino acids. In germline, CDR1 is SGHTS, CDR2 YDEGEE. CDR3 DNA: TGTGCCAGCAGCCCAGGGACGGAACCTAGCACAGATACGCAGTATTTT. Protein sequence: CASSPGTEPSTDTQYF.

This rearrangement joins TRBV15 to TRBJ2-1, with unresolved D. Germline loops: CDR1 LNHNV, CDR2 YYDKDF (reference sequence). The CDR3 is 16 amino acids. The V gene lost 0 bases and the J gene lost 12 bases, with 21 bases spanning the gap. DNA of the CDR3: TGTGCCACCAGCAGAGATCTGGCGACAAACTCGAACAGGCAGTTCTTC. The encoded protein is CATSRDLATNSNRQFF.

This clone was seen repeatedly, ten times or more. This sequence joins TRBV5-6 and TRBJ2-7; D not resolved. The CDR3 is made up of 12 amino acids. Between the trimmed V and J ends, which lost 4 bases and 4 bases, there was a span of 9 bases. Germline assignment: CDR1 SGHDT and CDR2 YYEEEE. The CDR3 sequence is CASSRTLYEQYF. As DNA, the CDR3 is TGTGCCAGCAGCCGAACCTTATACGAGCAGTACTTC.

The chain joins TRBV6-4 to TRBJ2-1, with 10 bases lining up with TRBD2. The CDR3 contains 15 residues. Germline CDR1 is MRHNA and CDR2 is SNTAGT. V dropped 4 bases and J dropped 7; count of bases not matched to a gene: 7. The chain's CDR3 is CASSGQLAGDNEQFF. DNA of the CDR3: TGTGCCAGCAGTGGACAGCTAGCGGGAGATAATGAGCAGTTCTTC.